These 16 T cell receptor beta chains were all obtained from the same sample, sequenced in a study of shared clonotypes between healthy human individuals (TCRdb year 2020). The protocol used for the library was the immunoSEQ multiplex PCR assay. TCRdb provides this immuneACCESS table in a form limited to in-frame rearrangements. Some clones are lacking; in checked studies, under half of them reflect an unresolved V gene, and why the rest are absent is not known. The sample table shows over 2 million clones, and roughly 94% are seen once. In total, the top ten clones hold 0.13% of the sample. Sequenced: naive CD4+ T cells sorted from blood. The intended sense of this specimen's cell subset or site label: CD45RA+ positively selected. These receptors all stem from a man aged 18 to 29 in good health.

The chain carries TRBV18 and TRBJ1-6; 8 nucleotides line up with TRBD1. Germline values: CDR1 KGHSH, CDR2 LQKENI. V dropped 8 bases and J dropped 10; count of bases not matched to a gene: 4. There are 12 residues in the CDR3. CDR3 residues: CASRGQGSPLHF. The CDR3 DNA reads TGTGCCAGCCGCGGACAGGGCTCACCCCTCCACTTT. The full variable domain, with the rest looked up from reference TRBV18 and TRBJ1-6, is NAGVMQNPRHLVRRRGQEARLRCSPMKGHSHVYWYRQLPEEGLKFMVYLQKENIIDESGMPKERFSAEFPKEGPSILRIQQVVRGDSAAYFCASRGQGSPLHFGNGTRLTVT.

The chain's CDR3 is CASSLAGRTNEQFF. The DNA of the CDR3 is TGTGCCAGCAGCTTAGCTGGAAGGACAAATGAGCAGTTCTTC. The chain recombines TRBV7-2 with TRBJ2-1; weak D call: TRBD1 (5 bases). CDR1 is SGHTA and CDR2 is FQGNSA in the germline V gene. This CDR3 has 14 residues. Trimming took 0 bases from V and 7 from J, leaving 10 bases between them.

The genes are TRBV6-1 and TRBJ1-2, with 7 positions matching TRBD1. After removal of 5 bases from V and 1 base from J, the junction contained 7 bases not matched to a gene. Germline V gene sequence: CDR1 MNHNS, CDR2 SASEGT. The CDR3 spans 15 residues. The CDR3 protein is CASSPGTANNYGYTF. The CDR3 region has the DNA TGTGCCAGCAGTCCCGGGACAGCAAATAACTATGGCTACACCTTC.

The rearrangement links TRBV15 to TRBJ2-1; 8 nucleotides line up with TRBD2. This CDR3 comprises 15 residues. Germline V lookup: CDR1 LNHNV, CDR2 YYDKDF (reference sequence). With V trimmed by 0 bases and J by 7 bases, 5 bases remained unmatched. CDR3 sequence: CATSRDPSGRNEQFF. CDR3 DNA sequence: TGTGCCACCAGCAGAGATCCCAGCGGGAGAAATGAGCAGTTCTTC.

The rearrangement links TRBV28 to TRBJ1-5, with D unclear. The germline V gene has CDR1 MDHEN and CDR2 SYDVKM. This CDR3 spans 15 amino acids. The V and J ends lost 5 bases and 2 bases respectively, with 13 bases between them. CDR3 nucleotides: TGTGCCAGCAGTCCCTGGGTTGGGGGCAATCAGCCCCAGCATTTT. The encoded protein is CASSPWVGGNQPQHF.

V usage is TRBV5-6 and J usage is TRBJ2-5; D is perhaps TRBD2 (6 bases). V was shortened by 1 base and J by 2 bases, with 12 bases between the two germline ends. The germline V gene has CDR1 SGHDT and CDR2 YYEEEE. The length of the CDR3 is 15 residues. This chain's CDR3 is CASSLLPSEQETQYF. The CDR3, as DNA: TGTGCCAGCAGCTTGCTTCCTAGCGAGCAAGAGACCCAGTACTTC.

This clone was recorded only once. The chain uses TRBV20-1 and TRBJ2-4; 7 nucleotides match TRBD1. Germline V CDR1 and CDR2: DFQATT, SNEGSKA (reference sequence). J lost 16 bases, V lost 4 bases, and 10 bases had no gene match. The CDR3 is 11 amino acids. The CDR3: CSAIPRGTDYF. In DNA, the CDR3 is TGCAGTGCTATCCCCCGTGGGACAGATTACTTC.

This chain links TRBV21-1 with TRBJ1-5. TRBV21-1 counts as a pseudogene. CDR3 length equals 16 residues. Here the CDR3 reads CASSKEDRYSNQPQHF. The CDR3 nucleotides read TGTGCCAGCAGCAAAGAAGATAGATATAGCAATCAGCCCCAGCATTTT.

V usage is TRBV10-2 and J usage is TRBJ2-3; tentatively, D is TRBD1 or TRBD2 (6 bases each). Germline CDR1 is WSHSY and CDR2 is SAAADI. Trimming cost V 8 bases and J 1 base, with 10 bases left between them. This CDR3 has 13 residues. CDR3 bases: TGCGCCAGCTCGGGGGCCCGCACAGATACGCAGTATTTT. This gives the protein CASSGARTDTQYF.

The chain links TRBV7-9 to TRBJ1-1; perhaps TRBD1 as D (6 bases). The germline V gene has CDR1 SEHNR and CDR2 FQNEAQ (reference sequence). CDR3 size: 15 residues. V lost 1 base and J lost 5, with 14 bases in between. For the CDR3, the DNA is TGTGCCAGCAGCTTAGGCGGGGGGCCGGGGACTGAAGCTTTCTTT. Protein sequence: CASSLGGGPGTEAFF.

This chain joins TRBV28 and TRBJ2-7; 7 bases match TRBD1. V gave up 6 bases and J gave up 2 bases; unmatched junction bases: 13. CDR3 length: 16 amino acids. CDR1 is MDHEN, CDR2 SYDVKM, per germline. The DNA for the CDR3 is TGTGCCAGCAGCTATTCTCTTGGGACAGCTACCTACGAGCAGTACTTC. Encoded protein: CASSYSLGTATYEQYF.

The rearrangement links TRBV7-2 to TRBJ2-3; TRBD2 aligns across 10 bases. J was trimmed by 2 bases and V by 10 bases; bases with no gene match: 6. The CDR3 consists of 14 residues. Germline assignment: CDR1 SGHTA and CDR2 FQGNSA. CDR3 amino acids: CANKAGGYTDTQYF. Here the CDR3 DNA reads TGTGCCAACAAAGCGGGAGGGTACACAGATACGCAGTATTTT.

The gene calls are TRBV11-2 and TRBJ2-7, with D unclear. Looked up from germline, CDR1 is SGHAT and CDR2 is FQNNGV. The V end lost 1 base, the J end lost 5 bases, and 9 bases lay between the germline ends. CDR3 size: 13 residues. This chain's CDR3 is CASSLVWDHEQYF. The CDR3 nucleotides read TGTGCCAGCAGCTTAGTTTGGGATCACGAGCAGTACTTC.

The count of this clone is one. Here the CDR3 reads CASSVAGEGNQPQHF. The CDR3 DNA reads TGTGCCAGCAGTGTGGCGGGGGAAGGCAATCAGCCCCAGCATTTT. This sequence joins TRBV2 and TRBJ1-5; maybe TRBD1 (5 bases). The germline gives CDR1 SNHLY, CDR2 FYNNEI. The CDR3 has 15 amino acids. Trimming stripped 4 bases from V and 2 bases from J, with 12 bases between.

The chain recombines TRBV5-1 with TRBJ1-4; 9 bases match TRBD1. The germline gives CDR1 SGHRS, CDR2 YFSETQ. V was pared by 4 bases and J by 6 bases, with 7 bases of the junction left unmatched. The CDR3 length is 15 residues. The CDR3 region is CASSDRQGVYEKLFF. The CDR3 coding sequence is TGCGCCAGCAGCGACCGACAGGGGGTCTATGAAAAACTGTTTTTT.

The V gene is TRBV5-6, the J gene TRBJ1-2; perhaps TRBD1 as D (6 bases). In germline, CDR1 is SGHDT, CDR2 YYEEEE. CDR3 size: 12 residues. Trimming took 4 bases from V and 4 from J, leaving 8 bases between them. For the CDR3, the DNA is TGTGCCAGCAGCGCACAGGGCTATGGCTACACCTTC. Amino acid sequence: CASSAQGYGYTF.